This T cell receptor (beta chain) was captured in a study of control samples from healthy donors and cancer patients. This CDR3 contains 15 residues. Germline-derived CDR1 and CDR2 are SGHTA and FQGTGA. The V gene lost 1 base and the J gene lost 5 bases, with 13 bases spanning the gap. This table comes from immunoSEQ multiplex PCR, and its TCRdb copy is limited to in-frame clones, with some not included. The table records approximately 49,000 clones, 65% to 90% of them present only once. The receptor was isolated from a woman between 50 and 59 years old with lung cancer. Input material: PBMCs. The rearrangement joins TRBV7-3 to TRBJ2-3; either TRBD1 or TRBD2 may fit D (5 bases each). The CDR3 bases are TGTGCCAGCAGCTTAAATTTTGGGGGAAGAGATACGCAGTATTTT. Protein product: CASSLNFGGRDTQYF.